These 6 T cell receptor beta chains were all obtained from the same sample, sequenced in a study of blood T cell repertoires in COVID-19. The table came from immunoSEQ multiplex PCR; TCRdb's copy has only in-frame clones and leaves some out. The data show 150,000 to 200,000 clones, less than 85% seen once. Specimen: PBMCs or T cells enriched from blood (not recorded which). The receptors were sampled from a man aged 60 to 69 who had recovered from COVID-19.

V is TRBV30 and J is TRBJ1-1; D perhaps matches TRBD1 (6 bases). Germline V lookup: CDR1 GTSNPN, CDR2 SVGIG (reference sequence). The germline V and J ends were trimmed by 3 bases and 7 bases, with 12 bases remaining between them. The CDR3 has 12 residues. In DNA, the CDR3 is TGTGCCTGGAGGGAAACAGGGTTTGAAGCTTTCTTT. Its protein is CAWRETGFEAFF.

V and J are TRBV5-4 and TRBJ1-2; D perhaps matches TRBD1 (5 bases). This CDR3 is 13 amino acids long. Per the germline V gene, CDR1 is SGHNT and CDR2 is YYREEE (reference sequence). V was clipped by 4 bases and J by 6 bases, with 13 bases between them. The CDR3 coding sequence is TGTGCCAGCAGCCGGCAGGGCGCCCATGGCTACACCTTC. Translation gives CASSRQGAHGYTF.

This clone appeared a single time. This chain uses TRBV28 with TRBJ2-1; 7 bases align to TRBD2. The germline gives CDR1 MDHEN, CDR2 SYDVKM. V lost 6 bases and J lost 10; bases outside the gene matches: 6. This CDR3 is built from 12 residues. This chain's CDR3 is CASRLTSREQFF. For the CDR3, the DNA is TGTGCCAGCAGATTGACTAGCAGGGAGCAGTTCTTC.

V usage is TRBV27 and J usage is TRBJ2-5, with TRBD1 matching 9 bases. This CDR3 comprises 15 residues. Unmatched junction bases numbered 5, after V lost 2 bases and J lost 4 bases. CDR1 and CDR2 (germline): MNHEY, SMNVEV (reference sequence). CDR3 region: CASSLGGQGRETQYF. The CDR3 DNA reads TGTGCCAGCAGTTTAGGGGGACAGGGTCGAGAGACCCAGTACTTC.

The genes are TRBV5-6 and TRBJ2-1; maybe TRBD2 (5 bases). V lost 3 bases to trimming and J lost 3 bases, with 10 bases between them. The length of the CDR3 is 14 residues. The germline gives CDR1 SGHDT, CDR2 YYEEEE. The CDR3 loop reads CASSSSGIYNEQFF. The CDR3 coding sequence is TGTGCCAGCAGCTCTTCCGGGATCTACAATGAGCAGTTCTTC.

The chain recombines TRBV5-1 with TRBJ2-2; 7 nucleotides align to TRBD2. V lost 0 bases, J lost 1 base, and 6 bases stayed unmatched. This CDR3 is 17 amino acids long. Germline V gene data show CDR1 as SGHRS and CDR2 as YFSETQ. The CDR3 DNA follows: TGCGCCAGCAGCTTGGGGGGTCTAGCGGAGAACACCGGGGAGCTGTTTTTT. Its protein product is CASSLGGLAENTGELFF. Looking up the rest from reference TRBV5-1 and TRBJ2-2 gives the full variable domain: KAGVTQTPRYLIKTRGQQVTLSCSPISGHRSVSWYQQTPGQGLQFLFEYFSETQRNKGNFPGRFSGRQFSNSRSEMNVSTLELGDSALYLCASSLGGLAENTGELFFGEGSRLTVL.